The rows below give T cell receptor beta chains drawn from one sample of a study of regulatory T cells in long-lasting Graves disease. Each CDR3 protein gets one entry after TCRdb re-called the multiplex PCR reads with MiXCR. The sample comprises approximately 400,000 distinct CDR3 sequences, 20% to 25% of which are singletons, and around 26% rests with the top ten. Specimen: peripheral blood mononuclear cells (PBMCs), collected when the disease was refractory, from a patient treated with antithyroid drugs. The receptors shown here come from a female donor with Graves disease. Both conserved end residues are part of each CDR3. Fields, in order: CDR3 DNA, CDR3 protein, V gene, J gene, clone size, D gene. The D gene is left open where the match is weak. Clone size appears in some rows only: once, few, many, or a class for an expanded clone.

DNA: TGTGCCAGCTCACCGGGATTGGAGTCAGAGACCCAGTACTTC
CDR3: CASSPGLESETQYF
V: TRBV18
J: TRBJ2-5
size: few
D: -

DNA: TGTGCCAGCAGTTACTTGCCAGAGACCCAGTACTTC
CDR3: CASSYLPETQYF
V: TRBV6-2/TRBV6-3
J: TRBJ2-5
size: few
D: -

DNA: TGTGCCAGCAGACCAGCCGGGACAGAAATTCGTACCAATCAGCCCCAGCATTTT
CDR3: CASRPAGTEIRTNQPQHF
V: TRBV7-9
J: TRBJ1-5
size: -
D: TRBD1

DNA: TGTGCCAGCATCGGACAGGGATCCTACGAGCAGTACTTC
CDR3: CASIGQGSYEQYF
V: TRBV5-5
J: TRBJ2-7
size: -
D: TRBD1

DNA: TGTGCCAGCAGCTCTACCCCATTAAGAAACACCGGGGAGCTGTTTTTT
CDR3: CASSSTPLRNTGELFF
V: TRBV7-9
J: TRBJ2-2
size: -
D: -

DNA: TGTGCCAGCAGGAGACGGGAGGGCCATGATGAGCAGTTCTTC
CDR3: CASRRREGHDEQFF
V: TRBV28
J: TRBJ2-1
size: -
D: TRBD2

DNA: TGTGCCAGCAGCTTATCCTGGGAGAGCAGCGGGGAGCTGTTTTTT
CDR3: CASSLSWESSGELFF
V: TRBV11-3
J: TRBJ2-2
size: many
D: -

DNA: TGTGCCAGCAGCGAGACAGGGGCCTCTGGAAACACCATATATTTT
CDR3: CASSETGASGNTIYF
V: TRBV2
J: TRBJ1-3
size: many
D: TRBD1

DNA: TGTGCCAGCAGCCAGGCCAGGGCCAGCCACGAGCAGTACTTC
CDR3: CASSQARASHEQYF
V: TRBV3-1
J: TRBJ2-7
size: -
D: -

DNA: TGCAGCGTGACGGGACAGGGATACACTGAAGCTTTCTTT
CDR3: CSVTGQGYTEAFF
V: TRBV29-1
J: TRBJ1-1
size: once
D: TRBD1

DNA: TGTGCCATCAATAATAGAGAGAGCTCCTACGAGCAGTACTTC
CDR3: CAINNRESSYEQYF
V: TRBV10-3
J: TRBJ2-7
size: -
D: -

DNA: TGTGCCAGCTCACCTACCGTCCTGGAGACCCAGTACTTC
CDR3: CASSPTVLETQYF
V: TRBV18
J: TRBJ2-5
size: many
D: -

DNA: TGTGCCATCAGGGTCCGGGACAGGGGGCCTGAGCAGTACTTC
CDR3: CAIRVRDRGPEQYF
V: TRBV10-3
J: TRBJ2-7
size: few
D: TRBD1

DNA: TGCGCCAGCAGCTTGGTGATAGCGGGAGCGGTGGCGGGCAATGAGCAGTTCTTC
CDR3: CASSLVIAGAVAGNEQFF
V: TRBV5-1
J: TRBJ2-1
size: -
D: TRBD2

DNA: TGTGCCATCAGTGACAGGACAGGGAGCTACGAGCAGTACTTC
CDR3: CAISDRTGSYEQYF
V: TRBV10-3
J: TRBJ2-7
size: few
D: TRBD1

DNA: TGTGCCAGCAGCCAAGCGGGTCTGACTAGGTGGGAGACCCAGTACTTC
CDR3: CASSQAGLTRWETQYF
V: TRBV14
J: TRBJ2-5
size: -
D: -

DNA: TGTGCCAGCAGCTTAGTTGGGGTGCACGACACCGGGGAGCTGTTTTTT
CDR3: CASSLVGVHDTGELFF
V: TRBV7-8
J: TRBJ2-2
size: -
D: -

DNA: TGTGCCAGCAGTTACGCCGGGACAGGGGGCAAAGAACTGTTTTTT
CDR3: CASSYAGTGGKELFF
V: TRBV6-5
J: TRBJ1-4
size: many
D: TRBD1

DNA: TGTGCCAGCAGAAAACGACAGGGAGGGGGCACTGAAGCTTTCTTT
CDR3: CASRKRQGGGTEAFF
V: TRBV6-1
J: TRBJ1-1
size: many
D: TRBD1

DNA: TGTGCCAGCAGCTGGGGAAATGAGCAGTTCTTC
CDR3: CASSWGNEQFF
V: TRBV12-3/TRBV12-4
J: TRBJ2-1
size: few
D: -

DNA: TGTGCCAGCAGCTCCCCGGATTGGGGGAGTGCAACCTACGAGCAGTACTTC
CDR3: CASSSPDWGSATYEQYF
V: TRBV5-5
J: TRBJ2-7
size: -
D: -

DNA: TGTGCCAGCAGTCACCGAGAGCTTACTGAAGCTTTCTTT
CDR3: CASSHRELTEAFF
V: TRBV6-1
J: TRBJ1-1
size: -
D: -

DNA: TGTGCCAGCAGTTTACAGGGGAGGGAACTCTACGAGCAGTACTTC
CDR3: CASSLQGRELYEQYF
V: TRBV6-5
J: TRBJ2-7
size: few
D: -

DNA: TGTGCCAGCAGTGCGATCCAGGGGGCCTTGTCCTACGAGCAGTACTTC
CDR3: CASSAIQGALSYEQYF
V: TRBV28
J: TRBJ2-7
size: many
D: TRBD1

DNA: TGTGCCAGCAGCTTAGAGCCGGGGCGAACCTACGAGCAGTACTTC
CDR3: CASSLEPGRTYEQYF
V: TRBV7-8
J: TRBJ2-7
size: -
D: -

DNA: TGTGCCAGCAGCCCTCGGGACAGCCTTCCCTACGAGCAGTACTTC
CDR3: CASSPRDSLPYEQYF
V: TRBV14
J: TRBJ2-7
size: few
D: TRBD1

DNA: TGTGCCAGCAGCGTTTCTCGGGTGGGCACCGGGGAGCTGTTTTTT
CDR3: CASSVSRVGTGELFF
V: TRBV28
J: TRBJ2-2
size: few
D: -

DNA: TGTGCCAGCAGCTTAGTTAGCGGCCCCTACGAGCAGTACTTC
CDR3: CASSLVSGPYEQYF
V: TRBV7-2
J: TRBJ2-7
size: -
D: -

DNA: TGTGCCAGCAGCGCCCTGACAGGGGGGAGCTATGGCTACACCTTC
CDR3: CASSALTGGSYGYTF
V: TRBV9
J: TRBJ1-2
size: -
D: TRBD1

DNA: TGTGCCAGCAGTGAAGCGGAAGAGACCCAGTACTTC
CDR3: CASSEAEETQYF
V: TRBV25-1
J: TRBJ2-5
size: -
D: -

DNA: TGTGCCAGCAGGGCGGTAGCTGGGGCCAACGTCCTGACTTTC
CDR3: CASRAVAGANVLTF
V: TRBV27
J: TRBJ2-6
size: many
D: -